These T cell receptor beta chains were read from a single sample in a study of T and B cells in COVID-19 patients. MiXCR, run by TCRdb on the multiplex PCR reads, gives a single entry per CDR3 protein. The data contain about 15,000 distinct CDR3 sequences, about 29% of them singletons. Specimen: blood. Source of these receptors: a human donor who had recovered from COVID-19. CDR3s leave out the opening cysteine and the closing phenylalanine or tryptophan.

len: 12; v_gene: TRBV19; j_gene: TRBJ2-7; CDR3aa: ASSPRRTAYEQY
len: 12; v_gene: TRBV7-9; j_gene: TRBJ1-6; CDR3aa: ASRNPGVNSPLH
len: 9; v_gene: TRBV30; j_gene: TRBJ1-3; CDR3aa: AWSAGNTIY
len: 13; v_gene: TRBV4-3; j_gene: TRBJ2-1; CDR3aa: ASSQFLRDGNEQF
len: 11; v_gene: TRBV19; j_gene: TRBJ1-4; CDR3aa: ASSIIQTEKLF
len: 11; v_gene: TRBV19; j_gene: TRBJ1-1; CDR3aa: ASNRQGRTEAF
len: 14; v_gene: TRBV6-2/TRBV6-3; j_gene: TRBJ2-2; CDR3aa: ASSLRQGGDPGELF
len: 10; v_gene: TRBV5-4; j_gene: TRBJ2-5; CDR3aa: ASSAPQETQY
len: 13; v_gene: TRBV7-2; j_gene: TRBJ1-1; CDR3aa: ASSSWTPKNTEAF
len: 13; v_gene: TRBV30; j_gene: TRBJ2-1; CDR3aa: AWRVVWSSYNEQF
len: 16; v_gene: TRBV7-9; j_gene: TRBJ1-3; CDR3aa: ASSPKRYRDFSGNTIY
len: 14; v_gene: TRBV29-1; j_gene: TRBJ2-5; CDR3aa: SVEVSGGASQETQY
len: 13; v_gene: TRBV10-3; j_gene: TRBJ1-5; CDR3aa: AISDFEHSNQPQH
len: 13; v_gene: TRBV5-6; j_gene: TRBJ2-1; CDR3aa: ASSGGYVGYNEQF
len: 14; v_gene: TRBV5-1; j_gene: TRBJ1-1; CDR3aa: ASSPAPTGLNTEAF
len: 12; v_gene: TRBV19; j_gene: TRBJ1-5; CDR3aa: ASSIMSSNQPQH
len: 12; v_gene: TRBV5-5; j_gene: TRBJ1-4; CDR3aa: ASSLGGHNEKLF
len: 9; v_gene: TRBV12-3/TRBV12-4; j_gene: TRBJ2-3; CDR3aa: ASTHTDTQY
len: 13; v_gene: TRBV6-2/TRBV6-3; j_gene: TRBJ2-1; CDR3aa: ASSKDRNSYNEQF
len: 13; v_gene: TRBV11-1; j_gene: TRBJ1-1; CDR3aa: ASSGSGGKGTEAF
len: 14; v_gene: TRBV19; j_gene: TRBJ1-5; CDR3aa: ASSKPGLQWNQPQH
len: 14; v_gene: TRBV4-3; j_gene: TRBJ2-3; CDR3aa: ASSQGAGATLDTQY
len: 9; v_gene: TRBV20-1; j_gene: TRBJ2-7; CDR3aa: SAPSKGEQY
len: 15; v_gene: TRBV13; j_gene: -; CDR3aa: ASSLAGRDLERETQY
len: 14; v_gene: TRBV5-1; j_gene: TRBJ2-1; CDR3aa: ASSTGTGTSYNEQF
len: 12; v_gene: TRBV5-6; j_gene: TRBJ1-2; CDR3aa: ASSPNTGSYGYT
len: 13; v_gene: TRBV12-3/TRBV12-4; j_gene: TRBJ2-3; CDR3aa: ASSSMTTWRDTQY
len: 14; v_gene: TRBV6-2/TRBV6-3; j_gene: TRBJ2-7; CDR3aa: ASSYASGGESYEQY
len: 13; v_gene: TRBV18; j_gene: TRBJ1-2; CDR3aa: ASSLMGQRNYGYT
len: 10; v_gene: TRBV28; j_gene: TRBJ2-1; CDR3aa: ASSLPPAGTF
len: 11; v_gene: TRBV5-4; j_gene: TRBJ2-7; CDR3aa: ASSPLNSYEQY
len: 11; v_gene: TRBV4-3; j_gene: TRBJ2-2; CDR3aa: ASSQETTGELF
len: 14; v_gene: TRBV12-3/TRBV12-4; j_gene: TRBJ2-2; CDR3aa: ASSFRPWANTGVLF
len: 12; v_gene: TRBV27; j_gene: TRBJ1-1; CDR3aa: ASSTQGAWTEAF
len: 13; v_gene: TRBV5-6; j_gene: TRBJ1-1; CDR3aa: ASSSPGQGSTEAF
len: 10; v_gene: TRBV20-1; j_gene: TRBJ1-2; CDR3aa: SARAGGRGYT
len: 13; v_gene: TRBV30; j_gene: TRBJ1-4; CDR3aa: AWRQTPATNEKLF
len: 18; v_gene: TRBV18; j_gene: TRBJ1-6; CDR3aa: ASSLRTTGAAGSYNSPLH
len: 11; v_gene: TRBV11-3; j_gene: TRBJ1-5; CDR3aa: ASSFSRDQPQH
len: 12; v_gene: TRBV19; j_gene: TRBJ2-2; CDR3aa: ASSLGANTGELF
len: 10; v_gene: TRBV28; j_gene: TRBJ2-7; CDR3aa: ASRTRQDEQY
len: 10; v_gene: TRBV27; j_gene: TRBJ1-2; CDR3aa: AAPGTGKGYT
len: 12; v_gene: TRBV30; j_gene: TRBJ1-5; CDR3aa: AWSGGMSNQPQH
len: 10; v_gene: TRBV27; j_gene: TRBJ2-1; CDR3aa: ASSFHRNEQF
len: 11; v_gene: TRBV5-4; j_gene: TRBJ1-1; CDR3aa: ASSFDRGTEAF
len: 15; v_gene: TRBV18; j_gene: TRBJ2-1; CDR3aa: ASSPLVGTGAYNEQF
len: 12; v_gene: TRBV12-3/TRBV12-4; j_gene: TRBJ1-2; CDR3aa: ASSSRTLAYGYT
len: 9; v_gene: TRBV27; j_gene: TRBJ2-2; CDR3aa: ASSLWGELF
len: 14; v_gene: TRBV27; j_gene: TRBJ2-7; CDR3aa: ASSLRGRQASYEQY
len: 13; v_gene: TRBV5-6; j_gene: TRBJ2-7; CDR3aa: ASRVQERVIYEQY
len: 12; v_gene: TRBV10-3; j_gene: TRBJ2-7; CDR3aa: ATLSPDRSYEQY
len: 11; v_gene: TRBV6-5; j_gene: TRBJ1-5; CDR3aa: ASSYRGDQPQH
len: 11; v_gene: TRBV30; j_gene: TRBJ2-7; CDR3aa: AWKQGRSYEQY
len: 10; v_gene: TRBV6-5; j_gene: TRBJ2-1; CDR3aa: ASRAGVGEQF